This entry lists 3 T cell receptor beta chains sequenced from one sample in a study of T cells expressing NK-cell markers. TCRdb reanalyzed the 5' RACE reads and collapses them to one entry per CDR3 protein, without DNA. Reported are 400,000 to 550,000 distinct CDR3 sequences; the ten largest clones contain 7.3%. Sequencing was performed on blood T cells: a sorted CD56 or NKG2C T cell subset, CD4+ or CD8+ T cells, or bulk PBMC T cells (not recorded which). The source is a woman aged 18 to 69 in good health.

CDR3 loop: CSAQAGMARTEAFF. The chain combines TRBV20-1 with TRBJ1-1. This CDR3 has 14 amino acids. Germline V gene lookup returns CDR1 DFQATT and CDR2 SNEGSKA (reference sequence).

This chain uses TRBV12-3 or TRBV12-4 with TRBJ2-3; TCRdb names TRBD1, which stays unverified in the absence of DNA. The CDR3 spans 15 residues. The CDR3 loop reads CASTLGGARADTQYF.

The chain links TRBV7-2 to TRBJ2-6. From germline, CDR1 is SGHTA and CDR2 FQGNSA. This CDR3 is built from 15 residues. The CDR3 is CASSFGGSGANVLTF.